The 31 T cell receptor beta chains reported below all come from one sample, sequenced in a study of T cells in localized non-small cell lung cancer. The method was immunoSEQ multiplex PCR; TCRdb's version includes in-frame clones alone and lacks a portion of them. Among approximately 54,000 clones, about 80% were seen once, and the ten largest hold about 20%. This material consisted of peripheral blood, taken before any cancer treatment. The receptors here all came from a female donor of 60 years or more with stage II squamous cell lung carcinoma.

The chain carries TRBV25-1 and TRBJ2-5, with D tentatively TRBD1 (5 bases). Trimming shortened V by 6 bases and J by 4 bases, and 12 bases separated the two germline ends. The CDR3 spans 13 residues. CDR1 MGHDK and CDR2 SYGVNS come from the germline V gene. CDR3 region: CASRATGPETQYF. The CDR3 nucleotides read TGTGCCAGCAGGGCTACAGGCCCAGAGACCCAGTACTTC.

This chain connects TRBV20-1 to TRBJ1-3; perhaps TRBD1 as D (5 bases). There are 11 residues in the CDR3. Trimming took off 2 bases at V and 10 bases at J, with 9 bases between the two ends. Germline lookup yields CDR1 DFQATT and CDR2 SNEGSKA (reference sequence). Here the CDR3 DNA reads TGCAGTGCTAGATCGGGGGGGACCATATATTTT. This gives the protein CSARSGGTIYF.

In nucleotides, the CDR3 is TGTGCCAGCAGTGAAAGTGTTGGCGCTAGCTCCTACAATGAGCAGTTCTTC. Its protein is CASSESVGASSYNEQFF. V usage is TRBV6-1 and J usage is TRBJ2-1, with D hard to call. CDR1 MNHNS and CDR2 SASEGT come from the germline V gene. The ends were cut back, 2 bases at V and 0 bases at J, with 14 bases in the middle. The CDR3 contains 17 residues.

This chain uses TRBV19 with TRBJ1-6; no definite D call. Trimming stripped 0 bases from V and 9 bases from J, with 6 bases between. This CDR3 comprises 13 residues. The germline CDR1 and CDR2 sequences are LNHDA and SQIVND (reference sequence). The CDR3 nucleotides are TGTGCCAGTAGTATAGATCGGAGTTCACCCCTCCACTTT. The encoded protein is CASSIDRSSPLHF.

This clone appeared a single time. The V and J genes are TRBV12-1 and TRBJ1-2; the DNA was not used to check the table's D call, TRBD1. TRBV12-1 is tagged as a pseudogene. CDR3 length: 13 residues. For the CDR3, the DNA is TGTGCCAGATACAGGGGGAAGTCGAAGGGCTACACCTTC. It specifies CARYRGKSKGYTF.

The genes are TRBV19 and TRBJ2-5; D is perhaps TRBD2 (6 bases). Trimming left V 4 bases short and J 3 bases short, with 9 bases between. This CDR3 is built from 13 residues. Per the germline V gene, CDR1 is LNHDA and CDR2 is SQIVND (reference sequence). The CDR3 is CASSKGGKETQYF. The CDR3 nucleotides read TGTGCCAGTAGTAAAGGAGGGAAAGAGACCCAGTACTTC. The complete variable domain, with remaining parts taken from reference TRBV19 and TRBJ2-5, reads DGGITQSPKYLFRKEGQNVTLSCEQNLNHDAMYWYRQDPGQGLRLIYYSQIVNDFQKGDIAEGYSVSREKKESFPLTVTSAQKNPTAFYLCASSKGGKETQYFGPGTRLLVL.

The chain couples TRBV27 to TRBJ1-2; D is ambiguous. V lost 8 bases, J lost 4 bases, and 17 bases lay in between. The CDR3 consists of 14 residues. Germline V gene data show CDR1 as MNHEY and CDR2 as SMNVEV (reference sequence). CDR3 in amino acids: CASGFVGSLYGYTF. The DNA for the CDR3 is TGTGCCAGCGGATTCGTCGGATCGCTCTATGGCTACACCTTC.

The rearrangement links TRBV2 to TRBJ2-7; D may be TRBD2 (5 bases). The CDR3 has 11 residues. CDR1 is SNHLY, CDR2 FYNNEI, per germline. V lost 11 bases, J lost 3 bases, and 11 bases lay in between. The DNA of the CDR3 is TGTGCCGGCGGGTTCCACTACGAGCAGTACTTC. This gives the protein CAGGFHYEQYF.

CDR3 region: CASSAGVEAFF. DNA for the CDR3: TGCGCCAGCAGCGCGGGGGTTGAAGCTTTCTTT. The V gene is TRBV5-1, the J gene TRBJ1-1, with TRBD1 as a possible D gene (5 bases). CDR3 length: 11 amino acids. Germline V gene lookup returns CDR1 SGHRS and CDR2 YFSETQ. V was shortened by 4 bases and J by 7 bases, with 8 bases between the two germline ends.

This clone has just one count. The chain joins TRBV5-1 to TRBJ2-3; possible D gene TRBD2, 5 bases. The CDR3 is made up of 17 amino acids. The germline V gene has CDR1 SGHRS and CDR2 YFSETQ. V shed 0 bases and J shed 4 bases, with 18 bases lying between them. CDR3 coding DNA: TGCGCCAGCAGCTTGGAGTCTAGCCGGCTCCGGCCAGATACGCAGTATTTT. As protein: CASSLESSRLRPDTQYF.

The CDR3 is CASSLQMNTEAFF. DNA for the CDR3: TGTGCCAGTAGTCTTCAGATGAACACTGAAGCTTTCTTT. This rearrangement joins TRBV19 to TRBJ1-1; no firm D call. V gave up 5 bases and J gave up 0 bases, with 7 bases separating them. The V gene's germline CDR1 is LNHDA and CDR2 SQIVND (reference sequence). The CDR3 is made up of 13 amino acids.

The chain carries TRBV5-1 and TRBJ2-3; 9 bases line up with TRBD2. There are 14 residues in the CDR3. In germline, CDR1 is SGHRS, CDR2 YFSETQ. Trimming cost V 6 bases and J 4 bases; bases outside gene matches: 6. The CDR3 DNA follows: TGCGCCAGCACCTTCGGCGGGGGGGCAGATACGCAGTATTTT. Its translation is CASTFGGGADTQYF.

The CDR3 nucleotides read TGTGCCAGTAGTATGCTGAGGGCTTTGACCGATACGCAGTATTTT. Translating it yields CASSMLRALTDTQYF. This sequence joins TRBV19 and TRBJ2-3, with D maybe TRBD2 (5 bases). The CDR3 loop spans 15 amino acids. V lost 3 bases and J lost 6, with 16 bases in between. Germline V gene lookup returns CDR1 LNHDA and CDR2 SQIVND (reference sequence).

This chain joins TRBV11-2 and TRBJ2-2; D perhaps matches TRBD2 (6 bases). The ends were cut back, 7 bases at V and 5 bases at J, with 17 bases in the middle. This CDR3 has 15 amino acids. Per germline, CDR1 SGHAT and CDR2 FQNNGV. DNA of the CDR3: TGTGCCAGCAACAATGGGGGGTCGGTAACCGGGGAGCTGTTTTTT. As protein: CASNNGGSVTGELFF.

V and J are TRBV5-1 and TRBJ2-7; 8 nucleotides agree with TRBD1. The CDR3 extends over 17 amino acids. The V gene end was trimmed by 0 bases and the J gene end by 0 bases; junction bases not matched to a gene: 8. Germline values: CDR1 SGHRS, CDR2 YFSETQ. The CDR3 here is CASSLGAGGDLSYEQYF. DNA of the CDR3: TGCGCCAGCAGCTTGGGGGCAGGGGGCGACCTCTCCTACGAGCAGTACTTC.

This chain links TRBV7-9 with TRBJ1-1; D is perhaps TRBD1 (6 bases). Trimming took 1 base from V and 8 from J, leaving 11 bases between them. CDR1 is SEHNR and CDR2 is FQNEAQ in the germline V gene (reference sequence). CDR3 length: 13 amino acids. CDR3 DNA: TGTGCCAGCAGCTTAGGGCAGGGGTACGAAGCTTTCTTT. Translated: CASSLGQGYEAFF.

The gene calls are TRBV30 and TRBJ1-3, with a tentative D call TRBD1 (6 bases). Trimming took off 0 bases at V and 5 bases at J, with 11 bases between the two ends. The CDR3 is made up of 14 amino acids. Germline CDR1 is GTSNPN and CDR2 is SVGIG (reference sequence). CDR3 in amino acids: CAWSVPGARNTIYF. The CDR3, as DNA: TGTGCCTGGAGTGTACCAGGGGCAAGAAACACCATATATTTT.

This sequence joins TRBV6-5 and TRBJ2-7, with D possibly being TRBD1 (5 bases). The germline gives CDR1 MNHEY, CDR2 SVGAGI. The CDR3 spans 12 residues. V was pared by 6 bases and J by 2 bases, with 8 bases between. CDR3: CASSQGPYEQYF. CDR3 DNA: TGTGCCAGCAGCCAGGGCCCCTACGAGCAGTACTTC.

This clone was seen only a few times. The gene calls are TRBV9 and TRBJ1-5; TRBD1 aligns across 10 bases. CDR1 is SGDLS and CDR2 is YYNGEE in the germline V gene. V was clipped by 2 bases and J by 9 bases; unmatched bases: 8. This CDR3 spans 15 amino acids. CDR3 DNA: TGTGCCAGCAGCGTGGGACAGGGGTCTCCCTGGCCCCAGCATTTT. Translated: CASSVGQGSPWPQHF.

The genes are TRBV7-9 and TRBJ1-1, with 8 bases lining up with TRBD1. The CDR3 is 15 residues long. V shed 5 bases and J 1 base; nucleotides not matched to a gene: 6. Germline loops: CDR1 SEHNR, CDR2 FQNEAQ (reference sequence). CDR3 loop: CASSTGQGWNTEAFF. The DNA of the CDR3 is TGTGCCAGCAGCACAGGACAGGGTTGGAACACTGAAGCTTTCTTT. Filled out from reference TRBV7-9 and TRBJ1-1, the complete variable domain reads DTGVSQNPRHKITKRGQNVTFRCDPISEHNRLYWYRQTLGQGPEFLTYFQNEAQLEKSRLLSDRFSAERPKGSFSTLEIQRTEQGDSAMYLCASSTGQGWNTEAFFGQGTRLTVV.

Worth noting for this clone: In the same sample, other DNA sequences code for this CDR3. The V call is TRBV9, the J call TRBJ2-1; D possibly corresponds to TRBD1 (6 bases). The V gene's germline CDR1 is SGDLS and CDR2 YYNGEE. The V end was cut by 0 bases, the J end by 7 bases, with 14 bases between. The CDR3 runs to 15 residues. The CDR3 here is CASSVVEGVGNEQFF. CDR3 nucleotide sequence: TGTGCCAGCAGCGTAGTTGAGGGGGTAGGTAATGAGCAGTTCTTC.

The chain links TRBV5-1 to TRBJ1-2; a possible D gene is TRBD1 (5 bases). The CDR3 is made up of 14 amino acids. Trimming took 1 base from V and 2 from J, leaving 9 bases between them. Germline V lookup: CDR1 SGHRS, CDR2 YFSETQ. DNA for the CDR3: TGCGCCAGCAGCTTGTTTCGACAGAACTATGGCTACACCTTC. Amino acid sequence: CASSLFRQNYGYTF. Combining the CDR3 with reference TRBV5-1 and TRBJ1-2 gives the whole variable domain KAGVTQTPRYLIKTRGQQVTLSCSPISGHRSVSWYQQTPGQGLQFLFEYFSETQRNKGNFPGRFSGRQFSNSRSEMNVSTLELGDSALYLCASSLFRQNYGYTFGSGTRLTVV.

This clone was seen once. The rearrangement joins TRBV2 to TRBJ1-3; D gene unclear. The V end was cut by 5 bases, the J end by 7 bases, with 6 bases between. Germline V gene data show CDR1 as SNHLY and CDR2 as FYNNEI. The CDR3 loop spans 11 amino acids. CDR3 sequence reads: CASSLRNTIYF. DNA of the CDR3: TGTGCCAGCAGTCTCAGGAACACCATATATTTT.

This chain joins TRBV5-1 and TRBJ1-5; tentatively, D is TRBD1 (5 bases). The CDR3 runs 13 residues. V shed 0 bases and J shed 5 bases, with 6 bases lying between them. Germline V gene data show CDR1 as SGHRS and CDR2 as YFSETQ. CDR3 sequence: CASSLAGDQPQHF. As DNA, the CDR3 is TGCGCCAGCAGCTTGGCGGGGGATCAGCCCCAGCATTTT.

The genes are TRBV7-9 and TRBJ2-3, with 7 bases matching TRBD1. The CDR3 consists of 15 residues. V shed 5 bases and J 1 base; nucleotides not matched to a gene: 6. In germline, CDR1 is SEHNR, CDR2 FQNEAQ (reference sequence). The DNA of the CDR3 is TGTGCCAGCAGCAACAGGGGTGAAGGCACAGATACGCAGTATTTT. It yields the protein CASSNRGEGTDTQYF.

The V and J genes are TRBV5-4 and TRBJ1-3; D call uncertain. Germline lookup yields CDR1 SGHNT and CDR2 YYREEE (reference sequence). Trimming took 2 bases from V and 3 from J, leaving 12 bases between them. CDR3 length: 15 residues. In DNA form, the CDR3 reads TGTGCCAGCAGCTTACGGGAGGGAAGTGGAAACACCATATATTTT. This encodes CASSLREGSGNTIYF.

The chain links TRBV18 to TRBJ2-2, with D tentatively TRBD1 (5 bases). Trimming pared 1 base from V and 3 bases from J, leaving 9 bases between. The CDR3 runs to 15 residues. Germline values: CDR1 KGHSH, CDR2 LQKENI. This CDR3 reads CASSPRQGYTGELFF. The CDR3 DNA reads as TGTGCCAGCTCACCACGGCAGGGCTACACCGGGGAGCTGTTTTTT. Variable domain in full (rest from reference TRBV18 and TRBJ2-2): NAGVMQNPRHLVRRRGQEARLRCSPMKGHSHVYWYRQLPEEGLKFMVYLQKENIIDESGMPKERFSAEFPKEGPSILRIQQVVRGDSAAYFCASSPRQGYTGELFFGEGSRLTVL.

This chain links TRBV18 with TRBJ2-5; the D is unclear. The CDR3 length is 12 residues. Trimming left V 4 bases short and J 2 bases short, with 5 bases between. In germline, CDR1 is KGHSH, CDR2 LQKENI. Here the CDR3 DNA reads TGTGCCAGCTCACTAATACAAGAGACCCAGTACTTC. This codes for CASSLIQETQYF.

CDR3 protein: CASSMGGQPQETQYF. The CDR3 DNA follows: TGTGCCAGTAGTATGGGGGGACAACCACAAGAGACCCAGTACTTC. V usage is TRBV19 and J usage is TRBJ2-5, with D perhaps given as TRBD1 or TRBD2 (6 bases each). Germline V gives CDR1 LNHDA, CDR2 SQIVND (reference sequence). The V end was cut by 3 bases, the J end by 2 bases, with 13 bases between. This CDR3 region has 15 residues.

CDR3: CASSPLGSSGNTIYF. CDR3 nucleotides: TGCGCCAGCAGTCCACTAGGAAGCTCTGGAAACACCATATATTTT. The chain couples TRBV23-1 to TRBJ1-3, with no clear D. TRBV23-1 is an ORF for which the function is uncertain. The ends were cut back, 4 bases at V and 0 bases at J, with 10 bases in the middle. CDR3 length equals 15 residues.

The V call is TRBV4-3, the J call TRBJ2-5; TRBD2 agrees at 12 bases. The trim removed 2 bases at V and 5 bases at J, leaving 6 bases unmatched. Germline CDR1 and CDR2: LGHNA and YSLEER. The CDR3 is 16 residues long. For the CDR3, the DNA is TGCGCCAGCAGCCAAAGACTAGCGGGGGTTAGGGAGACCCAGTACTTC. Translating it yields CASSQRLAGVRETQYF.